Reported below is one TCR beta chain. The sample comes from a study of shared clonotypes between healthy human individuals. The CDR3 runs to 14 residues. In germline, CDR1 is SGHDN, CDR2 FVKESK. The J segment lost 7 bases and the V segment lost 7 bases, leaving 9 bases of the junction unmatched. The data were produced by immunoSEQ multiplex PCR, yet TCRdb's version contains in-frame clones alone and is incomplete. The sample comprises a few hundred thousand clones, around 97% of which are singletons, and around 0.058% rests with the top ten. Sequencing used naive CD4+ T cells sorted from blood. The subset denotes: CD45RA+ positively selected. This clonotype originated in a woman in her 30s in good health. The chain links TRBV14 to TRBJ2-7; 11 nucleotides match TRBD2. CDR3 amino acids: CASNPSGRPREQYF. As DNA, the CDR3 is TGTGCCAGCAACCCTAGCGGGAGGCCGCGGGAGCAGTACTTC.